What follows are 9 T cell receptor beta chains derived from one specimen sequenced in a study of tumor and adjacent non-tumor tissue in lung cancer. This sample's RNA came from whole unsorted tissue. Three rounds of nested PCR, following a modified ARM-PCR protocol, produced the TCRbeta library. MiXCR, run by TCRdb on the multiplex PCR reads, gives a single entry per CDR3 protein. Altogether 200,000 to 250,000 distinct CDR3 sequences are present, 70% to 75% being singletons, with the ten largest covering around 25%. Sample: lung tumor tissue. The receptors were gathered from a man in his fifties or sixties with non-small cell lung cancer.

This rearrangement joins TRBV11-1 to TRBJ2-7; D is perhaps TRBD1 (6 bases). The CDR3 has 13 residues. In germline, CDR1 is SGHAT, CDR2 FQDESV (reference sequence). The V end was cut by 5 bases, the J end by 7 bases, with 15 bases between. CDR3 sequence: CASSIDRYNEQYF. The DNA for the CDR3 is TGTGCCAGCAGCATTGACAGGTACAATGAGCAGTACTTC.

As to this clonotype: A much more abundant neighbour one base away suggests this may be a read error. CDR3 DNA sequence: TGTACCAGCAGCCTTGGGCGAGAGCAGTACTTC. This translates into CTSSLGREQYF. This chain connects TRBV6-2 or TRBV6-3 to TRBJ2-7; D ambiguous. This CDR3 contains 11 residues. CDR1 is MNHEY and CDR2 is SVGEGT in the germline V gene.

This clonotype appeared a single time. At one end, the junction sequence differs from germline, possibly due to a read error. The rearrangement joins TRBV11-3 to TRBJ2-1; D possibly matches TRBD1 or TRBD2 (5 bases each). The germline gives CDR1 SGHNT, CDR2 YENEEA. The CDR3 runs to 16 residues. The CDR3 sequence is CASRLEGSSSYNEQFF. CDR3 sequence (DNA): TGTGCCAGCAGATTAGAGGGGTCGAGCTCCTACAATGAGCAGTTCTTT.

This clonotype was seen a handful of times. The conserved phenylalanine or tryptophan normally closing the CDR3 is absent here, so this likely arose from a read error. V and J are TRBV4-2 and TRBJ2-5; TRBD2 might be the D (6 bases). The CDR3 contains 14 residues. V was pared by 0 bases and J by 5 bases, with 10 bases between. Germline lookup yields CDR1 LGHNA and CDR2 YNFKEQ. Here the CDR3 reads CASSQDAGRETQYL. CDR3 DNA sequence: TGTGCCAGCAGCCAAGATGCAGGGAGGGAGACCCAGTACCTC.

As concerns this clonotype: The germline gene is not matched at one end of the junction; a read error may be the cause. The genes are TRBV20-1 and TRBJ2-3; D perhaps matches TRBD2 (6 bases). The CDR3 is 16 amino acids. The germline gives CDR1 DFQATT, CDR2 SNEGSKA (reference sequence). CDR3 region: CSAARPSGLRTDTEYF. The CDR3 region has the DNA TGCAGTGCTGCCAGACCCAGCGGGCTGCGCACAGATACGGAGTATTTT.

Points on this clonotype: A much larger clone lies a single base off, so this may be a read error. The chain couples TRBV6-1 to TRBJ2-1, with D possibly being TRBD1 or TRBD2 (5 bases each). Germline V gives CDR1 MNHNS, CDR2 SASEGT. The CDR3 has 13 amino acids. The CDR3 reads CVSSEWDGDEQFF. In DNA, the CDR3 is TGTGTCAGCAGTGAATGGGACGGGGATGAGCAGTTCTTC.

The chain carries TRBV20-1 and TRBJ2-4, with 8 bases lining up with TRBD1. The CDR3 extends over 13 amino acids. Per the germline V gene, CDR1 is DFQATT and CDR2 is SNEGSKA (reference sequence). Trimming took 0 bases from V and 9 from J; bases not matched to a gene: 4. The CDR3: CSARETGEVIQYF. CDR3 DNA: TGCAGTGCTAGAGAGACAGGGGAGGTCATTCAGTACTTC.

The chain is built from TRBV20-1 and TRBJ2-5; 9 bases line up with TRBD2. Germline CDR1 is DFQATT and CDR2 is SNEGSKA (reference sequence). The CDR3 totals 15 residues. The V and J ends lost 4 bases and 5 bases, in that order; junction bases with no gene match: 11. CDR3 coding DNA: TGCAGTGCTACCCTGATTAGCGGGAGCAATGAGACCCAGTACTTC. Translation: CSATLISGSNETQYF.

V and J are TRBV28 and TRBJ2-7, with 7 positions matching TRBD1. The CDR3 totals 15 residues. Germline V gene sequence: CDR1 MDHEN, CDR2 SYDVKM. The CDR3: CTTLSWTGNSYEQYF. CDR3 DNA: TGTACCACTCTCTCTTGGACAGGAAACTCCTACGAGCAGTACTTC.